This T cell receptor beta chain was documented in a study of Ad26.COV2.S vaccination and SARS-CoV-2 variants. On this clone itself: The target antigen is unknown.

The CDR3 spans 15 residues. CDR1 and CDR2 from the germline V gene are LNHDA and SQIVND (reference sequence). V lost 8 bases, J lost 5 bases, and 19 bases lay in between. Specified treatment: about 20 received Ad26.COV2.S at low or high dose, single or two shots; several received placebo; per-sample allocation not given. The samples were gathered on day 63 after the first injection of vaccine or placebo. General study points: Spike-specific responses of CD8+ and CD4+ T cells were reported to display substantial breadth after vaccination. Participants in the vaccine arm had higher spike-specific TCR breadth; placebo recipients had lower. Across vaccine and placebo recipients, the breadth of non-spike TCRs was similar.

The protocol was immunoSEQ multiplex PCR, while the TCRdb copy is restricted to in-frame clones and leaves out a portion. Among a few hundred thousand clones, approximately 88% were seen once, and the ten largest hold around 3.6%. The receptor comes from a person between 18 and 65 years old who received the Ad26.COV2.S COVID-19 vaccine or a placebo. The material sequenced was peripheral blood, taken in a trial of Ad26.COV2.S vaccine versus placebo. The chain joins TRBV19 to TRBJ1-5, with a possible D match to TRBD1 (6 bases). DNA for the CDR3: TGTGCCAGTCGCATCCAGGGAAGGGGGGATCAGCCCCAGCATTTT. As protein: CASRIQGRGDQPQHF.